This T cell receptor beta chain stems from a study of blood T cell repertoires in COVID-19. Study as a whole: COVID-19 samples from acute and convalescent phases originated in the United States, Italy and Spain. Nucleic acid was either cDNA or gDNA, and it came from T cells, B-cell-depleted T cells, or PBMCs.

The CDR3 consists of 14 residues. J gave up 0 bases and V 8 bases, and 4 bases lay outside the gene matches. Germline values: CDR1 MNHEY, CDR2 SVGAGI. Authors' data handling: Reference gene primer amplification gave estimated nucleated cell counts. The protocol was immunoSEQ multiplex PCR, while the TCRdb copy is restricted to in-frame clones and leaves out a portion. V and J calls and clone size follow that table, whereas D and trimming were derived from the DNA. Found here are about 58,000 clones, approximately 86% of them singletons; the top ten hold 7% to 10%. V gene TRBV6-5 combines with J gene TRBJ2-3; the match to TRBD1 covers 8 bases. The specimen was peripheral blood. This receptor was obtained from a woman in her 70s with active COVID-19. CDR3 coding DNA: TGTGCCAGCTGCCGGACAGGGAGCACAGATACGCAGTATTTT. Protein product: CASCRTGSTDTQYF.